This T cell receptor beta chain was recovered during a study of early T cells in non-severe SARS-CoV-2 infection. Turning to the study itself: Bulk RNA isolated from unsorted whole blood underwent sequencing; chains were not paired.

This clonotype was observed a single time. A clone one base away is much larger, so this may be a read error. Because it lacks the conserved phenylalanine or tryptophan at the end, this CDR3 is likely a read error. Researchers attached unique molecular identifiers to individual cDNA molecules. TCRdb itself ran the 5' RACE reads through MiXCR, one entry per CDR3 protein. Among about 67,000 distinct CDR3 sequences listed, roughly 10% were seen once. The sample taken for sequencing was whole blood. The receptor's source is an adult who was a healthcare worker with PCR-confirmed SARS-CoV-2 infection or an uninfected control (not recorded which).

The CDR3 DNA sequence: TGTGCCACCAGTGACCCACATGGGACTAGCGTCCACGAGCAGTACTCC. The encoded protein is CATSDPHGTSVHEQYS. The chain joins TRBV24-1 to TRBJ2-7; 10 positions match TRBD2. The ends lost 4 bases at V and 5 bases at J; junction bases unmatched: 10. This CDR3 has 16 amino acids. The germline gives CDR1 KGHDR, CDR2 SFDVKD.